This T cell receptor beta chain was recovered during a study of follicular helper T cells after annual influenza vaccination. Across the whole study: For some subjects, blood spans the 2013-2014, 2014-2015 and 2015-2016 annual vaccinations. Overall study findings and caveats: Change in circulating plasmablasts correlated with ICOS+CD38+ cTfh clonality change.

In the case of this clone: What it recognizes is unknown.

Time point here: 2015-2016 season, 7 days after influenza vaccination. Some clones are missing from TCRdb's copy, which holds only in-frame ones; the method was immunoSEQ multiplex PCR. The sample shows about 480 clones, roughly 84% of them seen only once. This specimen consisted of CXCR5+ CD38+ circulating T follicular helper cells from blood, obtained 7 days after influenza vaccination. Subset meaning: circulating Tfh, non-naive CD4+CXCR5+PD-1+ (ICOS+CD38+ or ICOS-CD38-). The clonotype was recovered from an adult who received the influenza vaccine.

The CDR3 coding sequence is TGTGCCTGGACAGAGGGACAGCCTAATCAGCCCCAGCATTTT. Protein sequence: CAWTEGQPNQPQHF. V is TRBV30 and J is TRBJ1-5; 7 bases line up with TRBD1. This CDR3 comprises 14 residues. With V trimmed by 4 bases and J by 4 bases, 7 bases remained unmatched. Germline V CDR1 and CDR2: GTSNPN, SVGIG (reference sequence). The complete variable domain, with remaining parts taken from reference TRBV30 and TRBJ1-5, reads SQTIHQWPATLVQPVGSPLSLECTVEGTSNPNLYWYRQAAGRGLQLLFYSVGIGQISSEVPQNLSASRPQDRQFILSSKKLLLSDSGFYLCAWTEGQPNQPQHFGDGTRLSIL.